This is a list of T cell receptor beta chains from one sample in a study of T cell responses to AZD1222 COVID-19 vaccine. Generated by immunoSEQ multiplex PCR, the TCRdb table keeps only in-frame clones and is missing some. This table holds around 140,000 clones, over 75% found once. The sequencing here drew on peripheral blood, taken on day 0 of AZD1222 vaccination. These receptors were obtained from an adult in good health. The CDR3 runs from the conserved cysteine through the conserved F or W. D genes are given only for firm matches. Clone sizes are given selectively: once, few, many, or a class where the clone is expanded.

size,D,V,J,CDR3,DNA
NA,NA,TRBV7-9,TRBJ1-5,CASRTDSENQPQHF,TGTGCCAGCAGAACCGACAGCGAAAATCAGCCCCAGCATTTT
NA,NA,TRBV27,TRBJ2-1,CASSLLGNEQFF,TGTGCCAGCAGTTTATTGGGGAATGAGCAGTTCTTC
NA,NA,TRBV27,TRBJ1-4,CASSLMVGRSEKLFF,TGTGCCAGCAGTTTAATGGTAGGGAGGAGTGAAAAACTGTTTTTT
once,NA,TRBV4-3,TRBJ1-1,CASSQEIGSTTEAFF,TGCGCCAGCAGCCAAGAAATAGGCTCTACCACTGAAGCTTTCTTT
NA,TRBD1,TRBV27,TRBJ1-6,CASSLSPDRASPLHF,TGTGCCAGCAGTTTATCCCCCGACAGGGCGTCACCCCTCCACTTT
NA,TRBD2,TRBV3-1/TRBV3-2,TRBJ2-1,CASRFAGGLNEQFF,TGTGCCAGCAGATTCGCGGGGGGGCTCAATGAGCAGTTCTTC
NA,TRBD2,TRBV3-1/TRBV3-2,TRBJ2-5,CASSPGGTSAQETQYF,TGTGCCAGCAGCCCGGGGGGTACTAGCGCCCAAGAGACCCAGTACTTC
NA,TRBD1,TRBV9,TRBJ2-5,CASSLRQGQETQYF,TGTGCCAGCAGCCTCCGACAGGGCCAAGAGACCCAGTACTTC
once,NA,TRBV10-2,TRBJ1-6,CASSESGGSPLHF,TGCGCCAGCAGTGAGTCAGGGGGTTCACCCCTCCACTTT
NA,NA,TRBV3-1/TRBV3-2,TRBJ2-2,CASSRRRGTGELFF,TGTGCCAGCAGCCGGCGGAGGGGCACCGGGGAGCTGTTTTTT
NA,NA,TRBV11-2,TRBJ1-1,CASSPMKGGATEAFF,TGTGCCAGCAGCCCCATGAAGGGGGGAGCTACTGAAGCTTTCTTT
NA,TRBD2,TRBV5-4,TRBJ2-1,CASSLELAGKYNEQFF,TGTGCCAGCAGCTTGGAGTTAGCGGGGAAATACAATGAGCAGTTCTTC
NA,NA,TRBV11-2,TRBJ1-4,CASSLYTYPTNEKLFF,TGTGCCAGCAGCTTATATACCTACCCAACTAATGAAAAACTGTTTTTT
NA,NA,TRBV18,TRBJ2-6,CASSPETTSSGANVLTF,TGTGCCAGCTCACCAGAGACAACTAGCTCTGGGGCCAACGTCCTGACTTTC
NA,NA,TRBV6-1,TRBJ2-7,CASRESYPGTRNAKQYF,TGTGCCAGCAGGGAAAGTTACCCCGGGACAAGAAACGCGAAGCAGTACTTC
NA,NA,TRBV2,TRBJ2-2,CASPGQGGTGELFF,TGTGCCAGCCCCGGACAGGGAGGGACCGGGGAGCTGTTTTTT
NA,NA,TRBV19,TRBJ1-6,CASSIGLDSPLHF,TGTGCCAGTAGTATTGGACTAGATTCACCCCTCCACTTT
NA,NA,TRBV5-1,TRBJ2-3,CASSFKLGPDTQYF,TGCGCCAGCAGCTTCAAGCTGGGTCCAGATACGCAGTATTTT
NA,NA,TRBV7-9,TRBJ2-7,CASSLRQWEQYF,TGTGCCAGCAGCTTGAGACAGTGGGAGCAGTACTTC
many,TRBD1,TRBV30,TRBJ2-7,CAWSWGTAYEQYF,TGTGCCTGGAGTTGGGGGACAGCATACGAGCAGTACTTC
once,NA,TRBV28,TRBJ2-7,CASSPVQRSSYEQYF,TGTGCCAGCAGCCCCGTCCAGAGGAGCTCCTACGAGCAGTACTTC
NA,NA,TRBV7-7,TRBJ1-4,CASSKSPAGANEKLFF,TGTGCTAGCAGCAAGAGCCCCGCAGGGGCTAATGAAAAACTGTTTTTT
NA,NA,TRBV12-5,TRBJ1-1,CASSSLNEAFF,TGTGCTAGTTCCAGTTTGAATGAAGCTTTCTTT
NA,NA,TRBV6-5,TRBJ2-7,CASGEGQPPGEQYF,TGTGCCAGCGGGGAGGGACAGCCACCGGGCGAGCAGTACTTC
NA,NA,TRBV19,TRBJ2-5,CASSRDGQETQYF,TGTGCCAGTAGTCGGGACGGCCAAGAGACCCAGTACTTC
NA,NA,TRBV7-9,TRBJ2-5,CASSLGWTVETQYF,TGTGCCAGCAGCTTAGGCTGGACAGTCGAGACCCAGTACTTC
NA,TRBD1,TRBV5-7,TRBJ1-6,CASSNGQGTGRYNSPLHF,TGTGCCAGCAGCAATGGACAGGGGACCGGCCGTTATAATTCACCCCTCCACTTT
NA,TRBD1,TRBV30,TRBJ2-7,CAWDRGQATTYEQYF,TGTGCCTGGGATAGAGGACAGGCAACGACCTACGAGCAGTACTTC
once,TRBD2,TRBV27,TRBJ2-2,CASNLLAGGNTGELFF,TGTGCCAGCAACCTTCTAGCGGGGGGGAACACCGGGGAGCTGTTTTTT
NA,NA,TRBV19,TRBJ1-1,CASGELNTEAFF,TGTGCCAGTGGGGAGTTGAACACTGAAGCTTTCTTT
NA,TRBD2,TRBV9,TRBJ2-1,CASSGLAGVTEQFF,TGTGCCAGCAGTGGACTAGCGGGGGTCACTGAGCAGTTCTTC
NA,NA,TRBV7-3,TRBJ2-2,CASRGVTGELFF,TGTGCCAGCAGAGGGGTGACCGGGGAGCTGTTTTTT
NA,TRBD1,TRBV28,TRBJ1-6,CASSHWDRRNSPLHF,TGTGCCAGCAGTCATTGGGACAGGCGGAATTCACCCCTCCACTTT
NA,NA,TRBV7-2,TRBJ1-6,CASSPSGGGNSPLHF,TGTGCCAGCAGTCCGTCGGGGGGAGGGAATTCACCCCTCCACTTT
NA,NA,TRBV10-1,TRBJ2-7,CASSEGEGGRPAIYEQYF,TGCGCCAGCAGTGAAGGAGAAGGGGGGCGCCCCGCTATCTACGAGCAGTACTTC
NA,NA,TRBV27,TRBJ1-1,CASSWGVNTEAFF,TGTGCCAGCAGTTGGGGCGTGAACACTGAAGCTTTCTTT
NA,NA,TRBV7-2,TRBJ1-5,CASSPGLRNQPQHF,TGTGCCAGCAGCCCGGGACTTCGTAATCAGCCCCAGCATTTT
NA,NA,TRBV6-2/TRBV6-3,TRBJ2-7,CASSHGPANEQYF,TGTGCCAGCAGTCACGGCCCCGCGAACGAGCAGTACTTC
NA,NA,TRBV3-1/TRBV3-2,TRBJ2-1,CASKESNNEQFF,TGTGCCAGCAAGGAGTCGAACAATGAGCAGTTCTTC
NA,NA,TRBV7-9,TRBJ2-3,CANNGGLDSQYF,TGTGCCAACAACGGGGGACTGGATTCGCAGTATTTT
NA,NA,TRBV27,TRBJ1-5,CASSLTGFQPQHF,TGTGCCAGCAGTTTAACAGGGTTTCAGCCCCAGCATTTT